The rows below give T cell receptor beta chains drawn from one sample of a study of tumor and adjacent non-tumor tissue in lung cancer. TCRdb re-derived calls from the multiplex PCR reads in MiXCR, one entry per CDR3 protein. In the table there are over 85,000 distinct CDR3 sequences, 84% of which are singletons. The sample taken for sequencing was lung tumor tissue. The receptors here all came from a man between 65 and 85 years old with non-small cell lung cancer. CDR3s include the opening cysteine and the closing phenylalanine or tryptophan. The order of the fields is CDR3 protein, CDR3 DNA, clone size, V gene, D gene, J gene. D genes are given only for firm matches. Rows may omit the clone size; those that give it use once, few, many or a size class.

CAISESPSYGYTF	TGTGCCATCAGTGAGTCGCCCAGCTATGGGTACACCTTC	-	TRBV10-3	-	TRBJ1-2
CASIVMGPGETQYF	TGCGCCAGCATCGTAATGGGACCGGGGGAGACCCAGTACTTC	-	TRBV5-1	-	TRBJ2-5
CASNSHGNQPQHF	TGTGCTAGCAATTCTCATGGCAATCAGCCCCAGCATTTT	-	TRBV6-2/TRBV6-3	-	TRBJ1-5
CASILAGQMYEQYF	TGTGCCAGCATCTTAGCGGGTCAGATGTACGAGCAGTACTTC	-	TRBV11-2	TRBD2	TRBJ2-7
CASSLTQDGSTDMQHF	TGTGCCAGCAGCTTAACTCAGGATGGAAGCACAGATATGCAGCATTTT	once	TRBV11-2	-	TRBJ1-5
CASSRDSRVTGELYF	TGTGCCAGCAGTCGGGACAGCCGCGTGACCGGGGAGCTGTATTTT	-	TRBV6-2/TRBV6-3	TRBD1	TRBJ2-2
CASSEGRDTYNEQFF	TGTGCCAGCAGTGAGGGCCGGGACACCTACAATGAGCAGTTCTTC	many	TRBV6-1	-	TRBJ2-1
CASRGQGDAQPQHF	TGTGCCAGCAGAGGACAGGGCGATGCTCAGCCCCAGCATTTT	-	TRBV12-3/TRBV12-4	TRBD1	TRBJ1-5
CASIVTTGAAVTFF	TGCGCCAGCATCGTAACGACAGGGGCCGCCGTGACTTTCTTT	once	TRBV5-1	TRBD1	TRBJ1-1
CASRGDRLAKNIQYF	TGTGCCAGCAGGGGCGATCGCCTAGCCAAAAATATTCAGTACTTC	-	TRBV6-5	-	TRBJ2-4
CASSRDRGRTSNQPQHF	TGTGCCAGCAGCCGGGACAGGGGACGAACGAGCAATCAGCCCCAGCATTTT	many	TRBV5-6	TRBD1	TRBJ1-5
CAGSQEPIGVSKTQYF	TGCGCCGGCAGCCAAGAGCCGATAGGGGTCTCGAAGACCCAGTACTTC	-	TRBV4-1	-	TRBJ2-5
CPSSQDPARAEYNEHFF	TGCCCCAGCAGCCAAGACCCAGCGCGAGCTGAATACAATGAGCACTTCTTC	-	TRBV4-3	-	TRBJ2-1
CVSSHPQEIQYF	TGCGTCAGCAGCCACCCCCAAGAGATCCAGTACTTC	-	TRBV4-1	-	TRBJ2-5
CASSLGPTDMQYF	TGTGCTAGCAGCTTAGGCCCCACAGATATGCAATATTTT	-	TRBV11-3	-	TRBJ2-3
CASRKIDHPTSGLPQETRYF	TGTGCCAGCAGAAAAATCGACCACCCGACTAGTGGGCTTCCCCAGGAGACTCGGTACTTC	once	TRBV12-3/TRBV12-4	-	TRBJ2-5
CTGSLVGTGVAGEPFF	TGTACCGGCAGCTTAGTGGGCACAGGGGTTGCCGGGGAGCCGTTTTTT	once	TRBV11-2	TRBD1	TRBJ2-2
CASKSAGSCEQYF	TGTGCCAGCAAAAGTGCGGGCTCCTGCGAGCAGTACTTC	once	TRBV6-1	-	TRBJ2-7
CANSHLGTSGGGHFKGELFF	TGTGCCAACAGTCACTTAGGGACTAGCGGGGGGGGGCACTTTAAAGGGGAGCTGTTTTTT	-	TRBV6-5	TRBD2	TRBJ2-2
CTVLQSGAYGYTF	TGCACCGTTCTCCAGTCGGGAGCCTATGGCTACACTTTC	-	TRBV29-1	-	TRBJ1-2
CASSEKVEGSATYNEQFF	TGTGCCAGCAGTGAGAAGGTGGAGGGGTCCGCTACCTACAATGAGCAGTTCTTC	-	TRBV25-1	-	TRBJ2-1
CASSYDGSYGYTF	TGTGCCAGCAGCTACGACGGCTCCTATGGCTACACCTTC	-	TRBV4-1	-	TRBJ1-2
CASSNTETQYF	TGTGCCAGCAGCAACACAGAGACCCAGTACTTC	-	TRBV11-2	-	TRBJ2-5